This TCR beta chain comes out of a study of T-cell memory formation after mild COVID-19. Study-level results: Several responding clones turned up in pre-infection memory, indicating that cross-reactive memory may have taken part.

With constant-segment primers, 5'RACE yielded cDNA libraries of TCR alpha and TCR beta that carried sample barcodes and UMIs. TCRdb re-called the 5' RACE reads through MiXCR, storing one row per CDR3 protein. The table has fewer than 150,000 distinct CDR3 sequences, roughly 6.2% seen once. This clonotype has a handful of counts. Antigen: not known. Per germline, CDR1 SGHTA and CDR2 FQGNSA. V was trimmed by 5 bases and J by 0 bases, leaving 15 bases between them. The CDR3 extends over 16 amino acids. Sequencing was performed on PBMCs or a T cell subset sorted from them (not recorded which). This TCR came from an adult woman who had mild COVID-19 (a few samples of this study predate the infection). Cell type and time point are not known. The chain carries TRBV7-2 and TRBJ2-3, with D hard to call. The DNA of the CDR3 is TGTGCCAGCAGCCGATTGACTCGGCGTAGCACAGATACGCAGTATTTT. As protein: CASSRLTRRSTDTQYF. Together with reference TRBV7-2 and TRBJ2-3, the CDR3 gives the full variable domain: GAGVSQSPSNKVTEKGKDVELRCDPISGHTALYWYRQSLGQGLEFLIYFQGNSAPDKSGLPSDRFSAERTGGSVSTLTIQRTQQEDSAVYLCASSRLTRRSTDTQYFGPGTRLTVL.